The clone carrying this T cell receptor beta chain was detected a few times. A TCRbeta library incorporating unique molecular identifiers was prepared. Each CDR3 protein gets one entry after TCRdb re-called the PCR reads with MiXCR. The sample carries more than 450,000 distinct CDR3 sequences, around 18% recorded once. The data were taken from a study of T-cell reconstitution after alpha-beta-depleted transplantation in children. From germline, CDR1 is ENHRY and CDR2 SYGVKD. V was clipped by 3 bases and J by 0 bases; unmatched bases: 8. The CDR3 loop spans 16 amino acids. Sequenced material: PBMCs from the stem cell graft donor, taken from the stem cell graft. The sequence came from a human donor who donated a stem cell graft to a child with acute lymphoblastic leukemia. The J gene is TRBJ2-7, the V gene TRBV10-3; 7 nucleotides agree with TRBD1. The CDR3 DNA reads as TGTGCCATCAGTGATCTCGGACAGGCTATCTCCTACGAGCAGTACTTC. It translates to CAISDLGQAISYEQYF.